A single sample gave rise to the 3 T cell receptor beta chains below, sequenced in a study of blood T cells in healthy people across ages (dated by TCRdb to the mid-2010s). The library relied on 5' RACE. Sequencing took place on an Illumina HiSeq 2500. A second PCR of roughly 7 to 12 cycles was run with a J-beta primer mix and a sample-barcoded 5' primer. The public reads were quality trimmed at Q25 with fastp and then assembled into clones with MiXCR by TCRdb, keeping productive beta chains. CDR3 protein duplicates are merged, each entry listing the most common genes and DNA. A total of approximately 350,000 distinct CDR3 sequences appear in this sample, 45% to 60% of them only once. The biggest ten clones account for about 54% of the sample. What was sequenced was blood. These receptors all stem from a man in his 60s in good health.

The chain joins TRBV11-2 to TRBJ2-5; TRBD2 matches 8 bases. The germline V gene has CDR1 SGHAT and CDR2 FQNNGV. Trimming at V came to 1 base and at J to 1 base, leaving 8 bases not matched to a gene. There are 17 residues in the CDR3. DNA for the CDR3: TGTGCCAGCAGCTTAGGATTGCGGGGGGACGGCCAAGAGACCCAGTACTTC. Translation gives CASSLGLRGDGQETQYF.

The chain couples TRBV6-2 or TRBV6-3 to TRBJ1-1, with D uncertain. Germline values: CDR1 MNHEY, CDR2 SVGEGT. Trimming stripped 2 bases from V and 1 base from J, with 5 bases between. CDR3 size: 13 residues. For the CDR3, the DNA is TGTGCCAGCAGTTACGAGAGGAACACTGAAGCTTTCTTT. The encoded protein is CASSYERNTEAFF.

The chain joins TRBV30 to TRBJ2-5; 12 positions agree with TRBD2. This CDR3 has 15 residues. CDR1 and CDR2 from the germline V gene are GTSNPN and SVGIG (reference sequence). V dropped 1 base and J dropped 7; count of bases not matched to a gene: 7. The CDR3 DNA sequence: TGTGCCTGGAGTGACTCTAGCGGGGGGGCCGTGACCCAGTACTTC. It is translated as CAWSDSSGGAVTQYF.